Detailed here is one T cell receptor (beta chain). Its target is not known. Germline V gives CDR1 KGHDR, CDR2 SFDVKD. This CDR3 has 20 residues. Whole blood supplied total RNA, and T cells were not sorted. Template-switch reactions added UMIs with a 6-nucleotide sample barcode. One entry per CDR3 protein, without DNA, is what TCRdb gives after re-calling the 5' RACE reads. The sample shows 200,000 to 250,000 distinct CDR3 sequences, and less than 9% sits with its ten largest clones. The data are from a study of monozygotic twins with inflammatory bowel disease. Whole-study results and caveats: Especially where disease activity was present, IBD patients had fewer clonotypes in common with others than healthy twins did. Twins classed as concordant or discordant showed no difference in repertoire similarity, possibly from limited power.

This chain connects TRBV24-1 to TRBJ2-2; the TCRdb call, TRBD2, lacks DNA for checking. The sample was blood. The receptor was isolated from a human donor with ulcerative colitis or Crohn's disease, or a healthy co-twin of an affected twin (not recorded which). CDR3 sequence: CATSDPRLAGGWVNTGELFF.